The 16 T cell receptor beta chains below were found in one sample sequenced in a study of cytomegalovirus exposure and HLA in healthy donors (TCRdb year 2017). Receptor libraries were prepared by the immunoSEQ multiplex PCR assay. A mixture of 60 forward primers for TCR Vbeta segments and 13 reverse primers for TCR Jbeta segments was used in the multiplex PCR. Imported from immuneACCESS, the table was reduced by TCRdb to in-frame sequences with V and J called. These copies leave out some clones; in studies compared against another copy, an unresolved V gene accounts for under half, and the cause of the remainder is not known. The sample records some 100,000 clones, 70% to 80% of which are singletons. The top ten constitute roughly 4% of the sample. Sequenced material: PBMCs. The receptors stem from a female donor in good health and CMV-seropositive.

V is TRBV10-3 and J is TRBJ1-2; 7 nucleotides line up with TRBD1. Germline CDR1 and CDR2: ENHRY and SYGVKD. Trimming cost V 2 bases and J 8 bases; bases outside gene matches: 5. The CDR3 runs 13 residues. CDR3 residues: CAISEDRAWGYTF. CDR3 bases: TGTGCCATCAGTGAGGACAGGGCTTGGGGCTACACCTTC.

The J gene is TRBJ1-1, the V gene TRBV28, with 7 positions matching TRBD1. Germline CDR1 MDHEN, CDR2 SYDVKM. With 6 bases clipped from V and 7 bases from J, the junction kept 8 bases outside the gene matches. The CDR3 contains 13 residues. CDR3 bases: TGTGCCAGCAGCCTGACAGGGAAGGTTGAAGCTTTCTTT. It specifies CASSLTGKVEAFF.

This chain links TRBV4-3 with TRBJ1-1, with 8 bases lining up with TRBD1. The CDR3 extends over 17 amino acids. Germline CDR1 reads LGHNA; CDR2 reads YSLEER. J was trimmed by 4 bases and V by 1 base; bases with no gene match: 11. CDR3 amino acids: CASSQGTGRLGGTEAFF. The CDR3 nucleotides read TGCGCCAGCAGCCAAGGGACAGGGAGATTGGGTGGCACTGAAGCTTTCTTT.

The chain employs TRBV27 and TRBJ2-5; a weak D match, TRBD1 (7 bases). V was pared by 3 bases and J by 5 bases, with 19 bases between. Germline CDR1 and CDR2: MNHEY and SMNVEV (reference sequence). The CDR3 is 16 residues long. The CDR3 DNA is TGTGCCAGCAGTTTTATGAGGAGGGGGCTGGAGGAGACCCAGTACTTC. This sequence encodes CASSFMRRGLEETQYF.

CDR3 in DNA: TGCGCCAGCAGCTTGAACGGCGGGGGTTCCTACAATGAGCAGTTCTTC. This codes for CASSLNGGGSYNEQFF. The rearrangement uses TRBV5-1 and TRBJ2-1, with 7 bases fitting TRBD2. J was trimmed by 1 base and V by 1 base; bases with no gene match: 5. This CDR3 is built from 16 residues. Germline CDR1 SGHRS, CDR2 YFSETQ. Together with reference TRBV5-1 and TRBJ2-1, the CDR3 gives the full variable domain: KAGVTQTPRYLIKTRGQQVTLSCSPISGHRSVSWYQQTPGQGLQFLFEYFSETQRNKGNFPGRFSGRQFSNSRSEMNVSTLELGDSALYLCASSLNGGGSYNEQFFGPGTRLTVL.

The chain is built from TRBV4-1 and TRBJ1-2; D is ambiguous. Between the trimmed V and J ends, which lost 0 bases and 2 bases, there was a span of 10 bases. This CDR3 is 15 amino acids long. The V gene's germline CDR1 is MGHRA and CDR2 YSYEKL. The CDR3 reads CASSQDPGKNYGYTF. CDR3 sequence (DNA): TGCGCCAGCAGCCAAGATCCCGGGAAGAACTATGGCTACACCTTC.

This sequence joins TRBV14 and TRBJ1-3; no clear D gene. Trimming took 4 bases from V and 4 from J, leaving 17 bases between them. The CDR3 covers 16 residues. Germline V CDR1 and CDR2: SGHDN, FVKESK. The CDR3 protein is CASSPTAAGRGNTIYF. CDR3 DNA sequence: TGTGCCAGCAGCCCCACAGCGGCCGGACGGGGAAACACCATATATTTT.

Note on this clone: The same CDR3 arises from other DNA sequences in this sample as well. The chain carries TRBV5-1 and TRBJ1-1, with TRBD1 identical over 8 bases. V was clipped by 3 bases and J by 1 base; unmatched bases: 2. Germline V gene data show CDR1 as SGHRS and CDR2 as YFSETQ. The CDR3 consists of 14 residues. Here the CDR3 reads CASSSGQGNTEAFF. CDR3 sequence (DNA): TGCGCCAGCAGCTCCGGACAGGGGAACACTGAAGCTTTCTTT. Variable domain in full (rest from reference TRBV5-1 and TRBJ1-1): KAGVTQTPRYLIKTRGQQVTLSCSPISGHRSVSWYQQTPGQGLQFLFEYFSETQRNKGNFPGRFSGRQFSNSRSEMNVSTLELGDSALYLCASSSGQGNTEAFFGQGTRLTVV.

The chain employs TRBV29-1 and TRBJ2-7, with TRBD1 matching over 8 bases. Losses at the gene ends were 6 bases for V and 6 bases for J; bases not matched to a gene: 4. The CDR3 is 11 residues long. Germline V gene data show CDR1 as SQVTM and CDR2 as ANQGSEA. As DNA, the CDR3 is TGCAGCGTGACAGGGGCCGCCGAGCAGTACTTC. This codes for CSVTGAAEQYF.

The chain joins TRBV18 to TRBJ2-7; tentatively, D is TRBD1 (6 bases). The CDR3 totals 13 residues. Germline assignment: CDR1 KGHSH and CDR2 LQKENI. V shed 3 bases and J shed 3 bases, with 9 bases lying between them. CDR3 sequence reads: CASSPRGRYEQYF. The CDR3 DNA is TGTGCCAGCTCACCCAGGGGTCGCTACGAGCAGTACTTC.

This clone was seen a few times. The chain employs TRBV9 and TRBJ1-1; D remains ambiguous. The V gene's germline CDR1 is SGDLS and CDR2 YYNGEE. Trimming stripped 0 bases from V and 3 bases from J, with 6 bases between. The CDR3 consists of 13 residues. This CDR3 is CASSVGQDTEAFF. The CDR3 nucleotides read TGTGCCAGCAGCGTAGGGCAGGACACTGAAGCTTTCTTT.

The CDR3 bases are TGTGCCGCCTCCAGGGACAGGGGCACCGGGGAGCTGTTTTTT. Encoded protein: CAASRDRGTGELFF. The rearrangement links TRBV6-5 to TRBJ2-2; TRBD1 aligns across 10 bases. Per the germline V gene, CDR1 is MNHEY and CDR2 is SVGAGI. V lost 11 bases, J lost 4 bases, and 7 bases stayed unmatched. This CDR3 spans 14 amino acids.

The CDR3 protein is CASSQDPGLAPYEQYF. CDR3 DNA sequence: TGCGCCAGCAGCCAAGATCCGGGACTAGCCCCCTACGAGCAGTACTTC. The chain uses TRBV4-1 and TRBJ2-7; TRBD2 matches 9 bases. The CDR3 length is 16 residues. The germline V gene has CDR1 MGHRA and CDR2 YSYEKL. Trimming at V came to 0 bases and at J to 2 bases, leaving 5 bases not matched to a gene.

This chain links TRBV30 with TRBJ1-1; D is perhaps TRBD1 (6 bases). CDR3 length: 13 residues. Trimming shortened V by 2 bases and J by 0 bases, and 7 bases separated the two germline ends. CDR1 and CDR2 (germline): GTSNPN, SVGIG (reference sequence). The CDR3 DNA reads TGTGCCTGGAGTAGGACAGTGAACACTGAAGCTTTCTTT. This codes for CAWSRTVNTEAFF.

The rearrangement links TRBV6-4 to TRBJ2-1, with 11 nucleotides matching TRBD2. With V trimmed by 5 bases and J by 1 base, 4 bases remained unmatched. CDR3 size: 16 residues. Germline CDR1 and CDR2: MRHNA and SNTAGT. CDR3 amino acids: CASSLAGGGSYNEQFF. The CDR3 region has the DNA TGTGCCAGCAGTTTAGCGGGAGGGGGGTCCTACAATGAGCAGTTCTTC.

The J gene is TRBJ1-4, the V gene TRBV6-5; 8 nucleotides match TRBD1. This CDR3 has 15 residues. Germline-derived CDR1 and CDR2 are MNHEY and SVGAGI. V lost 3 bases, J lost 1 base, and 1 base stayed unmatched. The DNA for the CDR3 is TGTGCCAGCAGTTATGACAGGGGAACTAATGAAAAACTGTTTTTT. This encodes CASSYDRGTNEKLFF.